This note documents a single T cell receptor (beta chain) sequence. As yet, its antigen is unknown. The CDR3 has 13 residues. The germline V gene has CDR1 SGHKS and CDR2 YYEKEE (reference sequence). V lost 3 bases and J 5 bases, leaving 9 bases between the germline ends. Produced via immunoSEQ multiplex PCR; TCRdb's table is partial and in-frame only. This sample yields a few million clones, of which 80% to 95% are seen a single time; 0.39% belongs to the top ten. These data belong to a study of shared clonotypes between healthy human individuals. Whole-study context: CD4 naive cells filled three plates per donor, CD4 memory three, CD8 naive two and CD8 memory one. Broader study findings: Estimated richness was generally greater in naive than memory subsets. Limited genetic and exposure-history diversity came from having few donors.

The receptor was derived from a man between 18 and 35 years old in good health. Some clones in this sample may be carry-over from other donors' samples. The rearrangement uses TRBV5-5 and TRBJ1-5; no reliable D call. Sequencing used naive CD4+ T cells from PBMCs. Subset: CD45RA+ positively selected. The CDR3 nucleotides read TGTGCCAGCAGCTCCGATAATGATCAGCCCCAGCATTTT. Translating it yields CASSSDNDQPQHF.